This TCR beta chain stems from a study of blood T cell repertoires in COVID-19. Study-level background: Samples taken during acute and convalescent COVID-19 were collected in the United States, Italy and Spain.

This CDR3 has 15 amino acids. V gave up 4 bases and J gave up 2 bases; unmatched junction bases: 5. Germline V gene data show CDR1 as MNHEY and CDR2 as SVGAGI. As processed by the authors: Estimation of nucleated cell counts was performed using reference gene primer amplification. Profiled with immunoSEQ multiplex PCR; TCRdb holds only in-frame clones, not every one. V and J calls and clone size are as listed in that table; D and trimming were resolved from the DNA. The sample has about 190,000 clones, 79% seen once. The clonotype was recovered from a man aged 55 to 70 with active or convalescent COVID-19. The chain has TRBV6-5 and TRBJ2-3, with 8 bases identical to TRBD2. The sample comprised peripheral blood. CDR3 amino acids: CASSSVAGTTDTQYF. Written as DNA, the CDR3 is TGTGCCAGCAGTTCCGTAGCGGGAACCACAGATACGCAGTATTTT.